This record covers a single T cell receptor beta chain. Its antigen is as yet unknown. This record belongs to a study of T cells after posttransplantation cyclophosphamide. V lost 1 base to trimming and J lost 7 bases, with 17 bases between them. Germline V gives CDR1 SGHTA, CDR2 FQGTGA. The CDR3 spans 16 residues. The protocol was immunoSEQ multiplex PCR, while the TCRdb copy is restricted to in-frame clones and leaves out a portion. The table lists tens of thousands of clones, around 83% of them singletons. General study points: Donor CD8+ memory clones often dominated recipient blood repertoires at later times. TRB clonality was highly associated with recipient CMV seropositivity and reactivation. Tissue-infiltrating T cells from skin or gut overlapped little with blood T cells.

Sequenced: PBMCs. The chain joins TRBV7-3 to TRBJ2-1; D might be TRBD2 (5 bases). The clonotype originates from a man aged 25-45 years with a blood cancer, CMV-positive, and with a related stem cell donor. CDR3: CASSLKGAMGLNEQFF. CDR3 bases: TGTGCCAGCAGCTTAAAGGGAGCTATGGGCCTTAATGAGCAGTTCTTC.